Shown below are 8 T cell receptor beta chains from a single sample sequenced in a study of CD8 T cells in ankylosing spondylitis. Via MiXCR, TCRdb re-called the 5' RACE reads, giving one row per CDR3 protein. The profile shows roughly 160,000 distinct CDR3 sequences, around a tenth of them singletons. Sample: blood, either unsorted or a sorted T cell fraction (not recorded which). The receptors were sampled from a female donor with ankylosing spondylitis or in good health (not recorded which).

This clonotype has more than one count but fewer than ten. The V gene is TRBV12-3 or TRBV12-4, the J gene TRBJ1-2, with D unresolved. CDR3 length: 12 residues. V lost 4 bases and J 8 bases, leaving 11 bases between the germline ends. The CDR3 nucleotides are TGTGCCAGCAGTTCGTCGTTGGAGGGCTACACCTTC. Translating it yields CASSSSLEGYTF.

The sample holds many counts of this clonotype. The chain is built from TRBV5-1 and TRBJ2-1, with 9 bases fitting TRBD1. Germline V CDR1 and CDR2: SGHRS, YFSETQ. V shed 3 bases, J shed 5 bases, and the junction held 3 bases outside the gene matches. This CDR3 spans 14 amino acids. This CDR3 reads CASSSDRGDNEQFF. The CDR3 DNA reads TGCGCCAGCAGCTCGGACAGGGGCGACAATGAGCAGTTCTTC.

The chain is built from TRBV21-1 and TRBJ1-2. TRBV21-1 is deemed a pseudogene. The CDR3 totals 15 residues. The CDR3 region has the DNA TGTGCCAGCAGCAAAGGGCCGACACTAGACTATGGCTACACCTTC. Translated: CASSKGPTLDYGYTF.

The rearrangement uses TRBV24-1 and TRBJ2-7, with a weak D call TRBD1 (6 bases). The ends were cut back, 3 bases at V and 5 bases at J, with 10 bases in the middle. Germline assignment: CDR1 KGHDR and CDR2 SFDVKD. CDR3 length equals 13 residues. The chain's CDR3 is CATSDRGKNEQYF. Written as DNA, the CDR3 is TGTGCCACCAGTGATAGGGGGAAGAACGAGCAGTACTTC.

Many counts were recorded for this clonotype. This CDR3 reads CASRPPGQAYGYTF. The CDR3, as DNA: TGCGCCAGCAGGCCCCCGGGACAGGCTTATGGCTACACCTTC. The chain employs TRBV5-1 and TRBJ1-2; 8 positions match TRBD1. V lost 5 bases to trimming and J lost 5 bases; unmatched junction nucleotides: 8. This CDR3 has 14 residues. Per the germline V gene, CDR1 is SGHRS and CDR2 is YFSETQ.

This clonotype showed up just a few times. This sequence joins TRBV2 and TRBJ1-1; D is unclear. Germline V CDR1 and CDR2: SNHLY, FYNNEI. V lost 5 bases, J lost 1 base, and 5 bases lay in between. This CDR3 spans 12 amino acids. The CDR3 coding sequence is TGTGCCAGCAGTTCCGAGAACACTGAAGCTTTCTTT. Its translation is CASSSENTEAFF.

This sequence joins TRBV12-3 or TRBV12-4 and TRBJ1-5; 9 bases align to TRBD1. V dropped 7 bases and J dropped 7; count of bases not matched to a gene: 8. The CDR3 consists of 14 residues. CDR3 amino acids: CASTSQGAKQPQHF. In DNA, the CDR3 is TGTGCCAGCACCTCACAGGGGGCAAAGCAGCCCCAGCATTTT.

This clonotype was counted between two and nine times. The chain employs TRBV2 and TRBJ2-1; the D is unclear. The CDR3 has 12 residues. V lost 7 bases to trimming and J lost 10 bases, with 14 bases between them. Germline V CDR1 and CDR2: SNHLY, FYNNEI. The CDR3 here is CASTYSVVEQFF. CDR3 nucleotide sequence: TGTGCCAGCACCTATTCCGTCGTGGAGCAGTTCTTC. Full variable domain (remainder filled in from reference TRBV2 and TRBJ2-1): EPEVTQTPSHQVTQMGQEVILRCVPISNHLYFYWYRQILGQKVEFLVSFYNNEISEKSEIFDDQFSVERPDGSNFTLKIRSTKLEDSAMYFCASTYSVVEQFFGPGTRLTVL.